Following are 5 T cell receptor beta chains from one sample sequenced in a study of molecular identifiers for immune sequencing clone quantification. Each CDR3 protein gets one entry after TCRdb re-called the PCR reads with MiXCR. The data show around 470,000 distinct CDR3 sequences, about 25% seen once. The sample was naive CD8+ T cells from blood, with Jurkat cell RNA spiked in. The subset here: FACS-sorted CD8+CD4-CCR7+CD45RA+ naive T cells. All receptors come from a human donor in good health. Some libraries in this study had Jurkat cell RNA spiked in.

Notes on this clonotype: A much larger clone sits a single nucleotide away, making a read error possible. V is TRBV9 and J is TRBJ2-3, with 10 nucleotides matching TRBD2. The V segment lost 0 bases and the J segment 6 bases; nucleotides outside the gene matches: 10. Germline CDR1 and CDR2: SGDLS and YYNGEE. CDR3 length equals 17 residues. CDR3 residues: CASSVERSGGAWDTQYF. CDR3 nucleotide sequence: TGTGCCAGCAGCGTAGAACGGAGCGGGGGGGCCTGGGATACGCAGTATTTT.

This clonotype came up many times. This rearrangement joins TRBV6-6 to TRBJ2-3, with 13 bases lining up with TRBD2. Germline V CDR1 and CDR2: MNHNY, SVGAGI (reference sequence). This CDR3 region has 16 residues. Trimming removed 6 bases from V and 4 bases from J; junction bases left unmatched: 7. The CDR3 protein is CASSSGLAGAADTQYF. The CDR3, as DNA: TGTGCCAGCAGCTCAGGACTAGCGGGAGCAGCAGATACGCAGTATTTT.

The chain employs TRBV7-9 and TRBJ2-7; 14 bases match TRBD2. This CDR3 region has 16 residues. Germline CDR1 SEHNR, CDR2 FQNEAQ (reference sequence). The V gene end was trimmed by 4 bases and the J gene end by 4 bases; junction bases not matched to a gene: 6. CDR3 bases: TGTGCCAGCAGCTCGACAGGGACTAGCGGGGGATACGAGCAGTACTTC. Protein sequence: CASSSTGTSGGYEQYF. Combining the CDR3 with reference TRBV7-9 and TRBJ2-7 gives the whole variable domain DTGVSQNPRHKITKRGQNVTFRCDPISEHNRLYWYRQTLGQGPEFLTYFQNEAQLEKSRLLSDRFSAERPKGSFSTLEIQRTEQGDSAMYLCASSSTGTSGGYEQYFGPGTRLTVT.

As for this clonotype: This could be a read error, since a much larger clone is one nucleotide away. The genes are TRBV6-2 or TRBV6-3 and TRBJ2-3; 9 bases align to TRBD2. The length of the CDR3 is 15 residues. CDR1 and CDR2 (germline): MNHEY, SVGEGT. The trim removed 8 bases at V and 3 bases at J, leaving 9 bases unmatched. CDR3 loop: CASGSGSQVTDTQYF. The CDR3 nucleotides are TGTGCCAGCGGTAGCGGGAGCCAAGTTACAGATACGCAGTATTTT.

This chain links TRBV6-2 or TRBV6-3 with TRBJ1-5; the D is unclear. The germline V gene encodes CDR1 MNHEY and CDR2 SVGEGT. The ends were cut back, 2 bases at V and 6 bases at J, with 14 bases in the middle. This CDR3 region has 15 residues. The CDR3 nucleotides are TGTGCCAGCAGTTACCTAGGCCATCCAGGTCAGCCCCAGCATTTT. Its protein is CASSYLGHPGQPQHF.